These T cell receptor beta chains were read from a single sample in a study of T cell responses to AZD1222 COVID-19 vaccine. Data came from immunoSEQ multiplex PCR; TCRdb stores just in-frame clones and leaves some out. This table holds 130,000 to 150,000 clones, 85% to 95% found once. Sequencing used peripheral blood, obtained after recovery from COVID-19. These TCRs come from an adult who had recovered from COVID-19. Each CDR3 is given with its conserved first and last residue. The order of the fields is V gene, J gene, clone size, D gene, CDR3 DNA, CDR3 protein. D genes are given only for firm matches. A clone size is listed for some rows: how often the clone was seen (once, few, many), or a class if it is expanded.

v_call: TRBV28; j_call: TRBJ1-2; clone_size: once; d_call: -; cdr3_nt: TGTGCCAGCAGTACAGGGCCCGATGGCTACACCTTC; cdr3_aa: CASSTGPDGYTF
v_call: TRBV19; j_call: TRBJ2-7; clone_size: -; d_call: TRBD2; cdr3_nt: TGTGCCAGTAGTACCAACGGACTAGCGGGCGAGCAGTACTTC; cdr3_aa: CASSTNGLAGEQYF
v_call: TRBV28; j_call: TRBJ1-2; clone_size: -; d_call: TRBD1; cdr3_nt: TGTGCTGCGACGACAGGGTTGAATGGCTACACCTTC; cdr3_aa: CAATTGLNGYTF
v_call: TRBV4-1; j_call: TRBJ2-3; clone_size: -; d_call: -; cdr3_nt: TGCGCCAGCAGCCCTCAATCACTGTCAGATACGCAGTATTTT; cdr3_aa: CASSPQSLSDTQYF
v_call: TRBV7-9; j_call: TRBJ2-3; clone_size: -; d_call: TRBD2; cdr3_nt: TGTGCCAGCAGCTCCGGACTAGCGGGGGCAACAGATACGCAGTATTTT; cdr3_aa: CASSSGLAGATDTQYF
v_call: TRBV6-5; j_call: TRBJ2-7; clone_size: -; d_call: TRBD2; cdr3_nt: TGTGCCAGCAGCCTAGCGGGAGTCTCCTACGAGCAGTACTTC; cdr3_aa: CASSLAGVSYEQYF
v_call: TRBV7-3; j_call: TRBJ1-5; clone_size: -; d_call: TRBD1; cdr3_nt: TGTGCCAGCAGGGGGGACAGTCACGATCAGCCCCAGCATTTT; cdr3_aa: CASRGDSHDQPQHF
v_call: TRBV10-1; j_call: TRBJ2-3; clone_size: -; d_call: TRBD2; cdr3_nt: TGCGCCAGCAGTTCGGGACTAGGGGGCACAGATACGCAGTATTTT; cdr3_aa: CASSSGLGGTDTQYF
v_call: TRBV11-3; j_call: TRBJ2-5; clone_size: few; d_call: -; cdr3_nt: TGTGCCAGCAGCCTCAGAGGCCAAGAGACCCAGTACTTC; cdr3_aa: CASSLRGQETQYF
v_call: TRBV15; j_call: TRBJ2-1; clone_size: -; d_call: TRBD2; cdr3_nt: TGTGCCACCAGCAACGGGAGGGCCGACAATGAGCAGTTCTTC; cdr3_aa: CATSNGRADNEQFF
v_call: TRBV29-1; j_call: TRBJ2-5; clone_size: -; d_call: TRBD2; cdr3_nt: TGCAGTGGGGGTAGCGGGAGCCAAGAGACCCAGTACTTC; cdr3_aa: CSGGSGSQETQYF
v_call: TRBV28; j_call: TRBJ1-3; clone_size: once; d_call: TRBD1; cdr3_nt: TGTGCCAGCAGTTCAACCGTACAGGGGGCCGGAAACACCATATATTTT; cdr3_aa: CASSSTVQGAGNTIYF
v_call: TRBV19; j_call: TRBJ2-5; clone_size: few; d_call: -; cdr3_nt: TGTGCCAGTAGTATCGAGGGGAACCAAGAGACCCAGTACTTC; cdr3_aa: CASSIEGNQETQYF
v_call: TRBV12-3/TRBV12-4; j_call: TRBJ1-1; clone_size: few; d_call: TRBD1; cdr3_nt: TGTGCCAGCAGCCAGGGGGGGAACACTGAAGCTTTCTTT; cdr3_aa: CASSQGGNTEAFF
v_call: TRBV5-1; j_call: TRBJ2-3; clone_size: -; d_call: -; cdr3_nt: TGCGCCAGCAGTCAGGGGTTTCAGGCAGATACGCAGTATTTT; cdr3_aa: CASSQGFQADTQYF
v_call: TRBV5-1; j_call: TRBJ2-3; clone_size: -; d_call: -; cdr3_nt: TGCGCCAGCAGCTTGGGTAGCGGAAGCACAGATACGCAGTATTTT; cdr3_aa: CASSLGSGSTDTQYF
v_call: TRBV3-1/TRBV3-2; j_call: TRBJ1-2; clone_size: -; d_call: TRBD1; cdr3_nt: TGTGCCAGCAGCCAAGAGAGTTGGGGACAGGGGGCCTATGGCTACACCTTC; cdr3_aa: CASSQESWGQGAYGYTF
v_call: TRBV6-1; j_call: TRBJ2-6; clone_size: -; d_call: TRBD2; cdr3_nt: TGTGCCAGCAGTGCTCGACTAGCGGGAGGGGTAAGCTCTGGGGCCAACGTCCTGACTTTC; cdr3_aa: CASSARLAGGVSSGANVLTF
v_call: TRBV6-6; j_call: TRBJ1-1; clone_size: -; d_call: TRBD1; cdr3_nt: TGTGCCAGCAGTCGGGACAGGGCAAACACTGAAGCTTTCTTT; cdr3_aa: CASSRDRANTEAFF
v_call: TRBV27; j_call: TRBJ2-7; clone_size: -; d_call: -; cdr3_nt: TGTGCCAGCAGTTTACTAGGACAGTACTACGAGCAGTACTTC; cdr3_aa: CASSLLGQYYEQYF
v_call: TRBV30; j_call: TRBJ2-1; clone_size: -; d_call: TRBD2; cdr3_nt: TGTGCCTGGAGAACCACTAGTCCGGGAGGTAAGCAGTTCTTC; cdr3_aa: CAWRTTSPGGKQFF
v_call: TRBV24-1; j_call: TRBJ1-1; clone_size: once; d_call: -; cdr3_nt: TGTGCCACCAGTGATTCGCAGGGGTCGAACACTGAAGCTTTCTTT; cdr3_aa: CATSDSQGSNTEAFF
v_call: TRBV9; j_call: TRBJ2-3; clone_size: -; d_call: -; cdr3_nt: TGTGCCAGCAGCGTAGGAGAGGGTACGCAGTATTTT; cdr3_aa: CASSVGEGTQYF
v_call: TRBV18; j_call: TRBJ2-7; clone_size: -; d_call: TRBD2; cdr3_nt: TGTGCCAGCTCACCAGAAACATGGCGGGGGTACGAGCAGTACTTC; cdr3_aa: CASSPETWRGYEQYF
v_call: TRBV27; j_call: TRBJ2-7; clone_size: -; d_call: -; cdr3_nt: TGTGCCAGCAGTTTCGGGGACGGCCCCTACGAGCAGTACTTC; cdr3_aa: CASSFGDGPYEQYF
v_call: TRBV6-5; j_call: TRBJ2-3; clone_size: once; d_call: TRBD2; cdr3_nt: TGTGCCAGCAGTTATGCGGGAGTTACAGATACGCAGTATTTT; cdr3_aa: CASSYAGVTDTQYF
v_call: TRBV7-3; j_call: TRBJ2-1; clone_size: -; d_call: -; cdr3_nt: TGTGCCAGCAGCTTAAGCTCCCCGAGCGAGCAGTTCTTC; cdr3_aa: CASSLSSPSEQFF
v_call: TRBV29-1; j_call: TRBJ2-3; clone_size: -; d_call: TRBD2; cdr3_nt: TGCAGCGTGGGTAGCGGGAGGACAGATACGCAGTATTTT; cdr3_aa: CSVGSGRTDTQYF
v_call: TRBV29-1; j_call: TRBJ1-2; clone_size: once; d_call: -; cdr3_nt: TGCAGCTCGGAGGGGGACTCACAAAACTATGGCTACACCTTC; cdr3_aa: CSSEGDSQNYGYTF
v_call: TRBV2; j_call: TRBJ1-2; clone_size: -; d_call: -; cdr3_nt: TGTGCCAGCCCTGACAGTTTTAACTATGGCTACACCTTC; cdr3_aa: CASPDSFNYGYTF
v_call: TRBV10-3; j_call: TRBJ2-1; clone_size: -; d_call: TRBD2; cdr3_nt: TGTGCCATCAGTGGACTAGCGGGAGGCCCCAGCCACAATGAGCAGTTCTTC; cdr3_aa: CAISGLAGGPSHNEQFF
v_call: TRBV3-1/TRBV3-2; j_call: TRBJ2-5; clone_size: -; d_call: -; cdr3_nt: TGTGCCAGCAGCCAAGGGACCCACTCAAGCCAAGAGACCCAGTACTTC; cdr3_aa: CASSQGTHSSQETQYF
v_call: TRBV28; j_call: TRBJ1-3; clone_size: -; d_call: -; cdr3_nt: TGTGCCAGCAGCACAGGCTCTGTCGGGGACACCATATATTTT; cdr3_aa: CASSTGSVGDTIYF
v_call: TRBV10-3; j_call: TRBJ2-4; clone_size: -; d_call: TRBD1; cdr3_nt: TGTGCCATCAGAGCGGACAGGGAGGCCAAAAACATTCAGTACTTC; cdr3_aa: CAIRADREAKNIQYF
v_call: TRBV24-1; j_call: TRBJ2-7; clone_size: once; d_call: -; cdr3_nt: TGTGCCACCAGTGATTTGATTTCGTACGAGCAGTACTTC; cdr3_aa: CATSDLISYEQYF
v_call: TRBV6-5; j_call: TRBJ2-7; clone_size: -; d_call: TRBD1; cdr3_nt: TGTGCCAGCAGTTACTCGGGGACAGAGAGAGAGCAGTACTTC; cdr3_aa: CASSYSGTEREQYF
v_call: TRBV7-2; j_call: TRBJ2-7; clone_size: -; d_call: -; cdr3_nt: TGTGCCAGCAGCCCAGAGGTCGGCGTTCCCTCCTCCGAGCAGTACTTC; cdr3_aa: CASSPEVGVPSSEQYF
v_call: TRBV19; j_call: TRBJ1-1; clone_size: -; d_call: TRBD1; cdr3_nt: TGTGCCAGTAAAGGAGACAGGGGGTCCCTGAACACTGAAGCTTTCTTT; cdr3_aa: CASKGDRGSLNTEAFF
v_call: TRBV25-1; j_call: TRBJ1-1; clone_size: -; d_call: -; cdr3_nt: TGTGCCAGCAGTGAATTGTCAGAACTGAACACTGAAGCTTTCTTT; cdr3_aa: CASSELSELNTEAFF
v_call: TRBV5-6; j_call: TRBJ2-1; clone_size: once; d_call: -; cdr3_nt: TGTGCCAGCGAGCTTACCACGGACCCAAACAATGAGCAGTTCTTC; cdr3_aa: CASELTTDPNNEQFF
v_call: TRBV7-9; j_call: TRBJ2-1; clone_size: -; d_call: TRBD1; cdr3_nt: TGTGCCAGCAGCTCCGGGACAGGCTCCTACAATGAGCAGTTCTTC; cdr3_aa: CASSSGTGSYNEQFF